The 18 T cell receptor beta chains reported below all come from one sample, sequenced in a study of Graves' ophthalmopathy and Graves' hyperthyroidism. Amplification from RNA transcripts yielded the TCR beta CDR3 regions. Second-round multiplex PCR followed a first-round RT-PCR using HTBI primers. TCRdb processed the multiplex PCR reads anew with MiXCR; each CDR3 protein has one entry. The repertoire holds 600,000 to 700,000 distinct CDR3 sequences, just over 40% seen once, with under 3.5% in the top ten. Specimen: peripheral blood. The receptors stem from an adult man with Graves' ophthalmopathy.

V gene TRBV20-1 combines with J gene TRBJ1-5, with 8 bases lining up with TRBD1. CDR1 DFQATT and CDR2 SNEGSKA come from the germline V gene (reference sequence). This CDR3 has 17 amino acids. V lost 4 bases, J lost 2 bases, and 13 bases stayed unmatched. The CDR3 DNA is TGCAGTGCTATCCGGGACAGGAGAATGGTGGGCAATCAGCCCCAGCATTTT. It codes for CSAIRDRRMVGNQPQHF.

Regarding this clonotype: One base away lies a much larger clone, so this may be a sequencing read error. The DNA of the CDR3 is TGTACCAGCAGCTTAGAAAGTGGGGTAGGGCAGTACTTC. Its protein is CTSSLESGVGQYF. This sequence joins TRBV11-2 and TRBJ2-7; unclear D gene. CDR3 length: 13 amino acids. The germline V gene encodes CDR1 SGHAT and CDR2 FQNNGV.

Worth noting for this clonotype: This may be a read error: a much more frequent sequence differs by one nucleotide. The chain carries TRBV12-5 and TRBJ2-5, with 12 bases fitting TRBD1. CDR3 size: 16 residues. Germline CDR1 and CDR2: LGHNT and FRNRAP. CDR3 protein: CASGHYGTGGQETQDF. CDR3 bases: TGTGCTAGTGGACACTACGGGACAGGGGGCCAAGAGACCCAGGACTTC. The variable domain in full, with the rest retrieved from reference TRBV12-5 and TRBJ2-5, is DARVTQTPRHKVTEMGQEVTMRCQPILGHNTVFWYRQTMMQGLELLAYFRNRAPLDDSGMPKDRFSAEMPDATLATLKIQPSEPRDSAVYFCASGHYGTGGQETQDFGPGTRLLVL.

This clonotype has ten or more counts. The rearrangement uses TRBV4-1 and TRBJ2-7, with D possibly TRBD2 on 6 matching bases. The CDR3 extends over 12 amino acids. Germline V gives CDR1 MGHRA, CDR2 YSYEKL. Trimming left V 7 bases short and J 9 bases short, with 16 bases between. CDR3 coding DNA: TGCGCCAGCACCGGGACTGACGAGCGGCAGTACTTC. Its protein product is CASTGTDERQYF.

The CDR3 sequence is CAISELQDGNEKLFF. In DNA form, the CDR3 reads TGTGCCATCAGTGAGTTACAGGACGGTAATGAAAAACTGTTTTTT. The chain employs TRBV10-3 and TRBJ1-4, with a weak D call TRBD1 (5 bases). V shed 1 base and J shed 4 bases, with 10 bases lying between them. This CDR3 has 15 amino acids. Germline assignment: CDR1 ENHRY and CDR2 SYGVKD.

The sample holds one count of this clonotype. Since no conserved phenylalanine or tryptophan closes the CDR3, a read error is the likely cause. It is unclear where the CDR3 begins or ends on the DNA, so no DNA is shown, and the CDR3 is as TCRdb lists it. The rearrangement uses TRBV24-1 and TRBJ1-2; the D call TRBD1 from the table was never checked on the DNA. Germline values: CDR1 KGHDR, CDR2 SFDVKD. Inclusive of both ends, the CDR3 amounts to 12 amino acids. Here the CDR3 reads CATSDPAGTATY.

The V gene is TRBV3-1, the J gene TRBJ2-7, with D possibly TRBD2 on 5 matching bases. Germline V gene data show CDR1 as LGHDT and CDR2 as YNNKEL (reference sequence). This CDR3 contains 13 residues. Trimming left V 1 base short and J 6 bases short, with 10 bases between. CDR3 protein: CASSQAGYGEQYF. CDR3 sequence (DNA): TGTGCCAGCAGCCAAGCGGGATATGGCGAGCAGTACTTC.

This chain links TRBV20-1 with TRBJ1-1; 8 positions agree with TRBD1. The CDR3 covers 13 residues. CDR1 is DFQATT, CDR2 SNEGSKA, per germline (reference sequence). DNA for the CDR3: TGCAATGGACAGACAGGGGCGAACACTGAAGCTTTCTTT. Protein product: CNGQTGANTEAFF.

Only one count was recorded for this clonotype. The junction differs from germline at one of its ends, possibly a read error. This chain uses TRBV5-1 with TRBJ1-4; D may be TRBD1 (5 bases). CDR1 is SGHRS and CDR2 is YFSETQ in the germline V gene. The CDR3 totals 14 residues. The DNA for the CDR3 is TGCGCCAGCAGTCCGGACGGGGCACAAGAAACACTGTTTTTT. It is translated as CASSPDGAQETLFF. Combining the CDR3 with reference TRBV5-1 and TRBJ1-4 gives the whole variable domain KAGVTQTPRYLIKTRGQQVTLSCSPISGHRSVSWYQQTPGQGLQFLFEYFSETQRNKGNFPGRFSGRQFSNSRSEMNVSTLELGDSALYLCASSPDGAQETLFFGSGTQLSVL.

This clonotype was counted many times. V is TRBV19 and J is TRBJ1-1, with no clear D. This CDR3 has 15 residues. Trimming took 3 bases from V and 1 from J, leaving 12 bases between them. CDR1 is LNHDA, CDR2 SQIVND, per germline (reference sequence). The CDR3 nucleotides are TGTGCCAGTAGTATTGTTGGAACTGGGAACACTGAAGCTTTCTTT. This encodes CASSIVGTGNTEAFF. The full variable domain, with the rest looked up from reference TRBV19 and TRBJ1-1, is DGGITQSPKYLFRKEGQNVTLSCEQNLNHDAMYWYRQDPGQGLRLIYYSQIVNDFQKGDIAEGYSVSREKKESFPLTVTSAQKNPTAFYLCASSIVGTGNTEAFFGQGTRLTVV.

The chain employs TRBV30 and TRBJ1-5; D gene ambiguous. V was cut by 4 bases and J by 8 bases, with 15 bases left in between. Germline V gene data show CDR1 as GTSNPN and CDR2 as SVGIG (reference sequence). This CDR3 comprises 13 residues. CDR3 region: CAWTPSHREPQHF. Here the CDR3 DNA reads TGTGCCTGGACCCCTTCACACCGTGAGCCCCAGCATTTT.

This clonotype has only one observation. The chain has TRBV5-8 and TRBJ2-2; 10 bases are a match to TRBD1. The CDR3 runs 14 residues. The trim removed 2 bases at V and 6 bases at J, leaving 1 base unmatched. Germline V gene sequence: CDR1 SGHTS, CDR2 YDEGEE. The CDR3 nucleotides are TGTGCCAGCAGCTTTGGGACAGGGGCCGGGGAGCTGTTTTTT. Amino acids: CASSFGTGAGELFF.

This chain connects TRBV29-1 to TRBJ1-1, with D tentatively TRBD1 (5 bases). Germline CDR1 is SQVTM and CDR2 is ANQGSEA. This CDR3 is built from 13 residues. V lost 8 bases and J lost 7, with 20 bases in between. The CDR3 reads CSPWRGDHNEAFF. For the CDR3, the DNA is TGCAGCCCGTGGAGAGGGGATCACAATGAAGCTTTCTTT.

The V and J genes are TRBV9 and TRBJ2-7, with D unclear. The CDR3 is 13 amino acids. V was pared by 7 bases and J by 1 base, with 12 bases between. Germline V gene sequence: CDR1 SGDLS, CDR2 YYNGEE. The CDR3 DNA sequence: TGTGCCAGCTCACCGAGCAGGTCCTACGAGCAGTACTTC. Translating it yields CASSPSRSYEQYF.

This chain uses TRBV2 with TRBJ1-2; weak D call: TRBD1 (5 bases). The CDR3 is made up of 14 amino acids. Germline CDR1 and CDR2: SNHLY and FYNNEI. V dropped 4 bases and J dropped 3 bases, with 12 bases sitting between them. CDR3: CASSVRGFHYGYTF. DNA of the CDR3: TGTGCCAGCAGTGTGCGGGGGTTCCACTATGGCTACACCTTC. Full variable domain (missing parts from reference TRBV2 and TRBJ1-2): EPEVTQTPSHQVTQMGQEVILRCVPISNHLYFYWYRQILGQKVEFLVSFYNNEISEKSEIFDDQFSVERPDGSNFTLKIRSTKLEDSAMYFCASSVRGFHYGYTFGSGTRLTVV.

This clonotype was counted a few times. The chain recombines TRBV2 with TRBJ2-5; maybe TRBD2 (5 bases). This CDR3 is 17 amino acids long. The germline CDR1 and CDR2 sequences are SNHLY and FYNNEI. Trimming removed 6 bases from V and 2 bases from J, with 22 bases in between. CDR3 DNA: TGTGCCAGCAGCCAAGGGAGCGCCTCCGATTCTCAAGAGACCCAGTACTTC. Translating it yields CASSQGSASDSQETQYF. Filled out from reference TRBV2 and TRBJ2-5, the complete variable domain reads EPEVTQTPSHQVTQMGQEVILRCVPISNHLYFYWYRQILGQKVEFLVSFYNNEISEKSEIFDDQFSVERPDGSNFTLKIRSTKLEDSAMYFCASSQGSASDSQETQYFGPGTRLLVL.

This clonotype was detected ten times or more. The J gene is TRBJ1-4, the V gene TRBV9; D not resolved. Germline loops: CDR1 SGDLS, CDR2 YYNGEE. The V and J ends lost 0 bases and 0 bases respectively, with 6 bases between them. CDR3 length: 15 residues. CDR3: CASSVGAATNEKLFF. In DNA form, the CDR3 reads TGTGCCAGCAGCGTAGGGGCGGCAACTAATGAAAAACTGTTTTTT. The whole variable domain, remainder taken from reference TRBV9 and TRBJ1-4, is DSGVTQTPKHLITATGQRVTLRCSPRSGDLSVYWYQQSLDQGLQFLIQYYNGEERAKGNILERFSAQQFPDLHSELNLSSLELGDSALYFCASSVGAATNEKLFFGSGTQLSVL.

This clonotype was counted once. CDR3 loop: CSARLADNEQYF. The CDR3 nucleotides are TGCAGTGCTCGGCTAGCGGACAATGAGCAGTACTTC. The chain combines TRBV20-1 with TRBJ2-7; 7 bases are shared with TRBD2. The CDR3 sequence is 12 residues long. Germline trimming cut 5 bases from V and 7 bases from J; bases unmatched to any gene: 8. Germline CDR1 and CDR2: DFQATT and SNEGSKA (reference sequence).